One sample yielded the 26 T cell receptor beta chains listed below, sequenced in a study of blood T cell repertoires in COVID-19. Using immunoSEQ multiplex PCR, the repertoire was profiled, and TCRdb retains in-frame clones only, with some absent. Of approximately 500,000 clones in the sample, roughly nine tenths are singletons; the top ten hold roughly 7.3%. Material: peripheral blood. These receptors came from a woman in her forties or fifties with COVID-19, enrolled during active disease.

The chain couples TRBV5-6 to TRBJ2-2, with 9 bases identical to TRBD1. Germline loops: CDR1 SGHDT, CDR2 YYEEEE. The CDR3 contains 15 residues. V shed 4 bases and J 5 bases; nucleotides not matched to a gene: 6. CDR3 amino acids: CASSHRDRATGELFF. CDR3 in DNA: TGTGCCAGCAGCCACCGGGACAGGGCGACCGGGGAGCTGTTTTTT. The full variable domain, rest sourced from reference TRBV5-6 and TRBJ2-2, is DAGVTQSPTHLIKTRGQQVTLRCSPKSGHDTVSWYQQALGQGPQFIFQYYEEEERQRGNFPDRFSGHQFPNYSSELNVNALLLGDSALYLCASSHRDRATGELFFGEGSRLTVL.

The V call is TRBV6-6, the J call TRBJ1-2, with 11 bases identical to TRBD1. The CDR3 is made up of 16 amino acids. Germline CDR1 is MNHNY and CDR2 is SVGAGI (reference sequence). Trimming at V came to 5 bases and at J to 8 bases, leaving 13 bases not matched to a gene. CDR3 DNA sequence: TGTGCCAGCAGTCACTGGACAGGGGGCGCGGTCGTCGGCTACACCTTC. Its translation: CASSHWTGGAVVGYTF.

The rearrangement links TRBV9 to TRBJ2-1, with 7 bases that match TRBD2. This CDR3 is 16 amino acids long. In germline, CDR1 is SGDLS, CDR2 YYNGEE. Germline trimming cut 3 bases from V and 4 bases from J; bases unmatched to any gene: 10. CDR3 amino acids: CASSAPPGLPYNEQFF. In nucleotides, the CDR3 is TGTGCCAGCAGCGCTCCGCCGGGACTACCTTACAATGAGCAGTTCTTC.

This clone was observed a few times. The chain couples TRBV7-9 to TRBJ1-1, with D unresolved. Germline CDR1 and CDR2: SEHNR and FQNEAQ (reference sequence). V was clipped by 5 bases and J by 2 bases, with 12 bases between them. The CDR3 covers 14 residues. The CDR3 region is CASSLDTTNTEAFF. The CDR3 coding sequence is TGTGCCAGCAGCCTTGACACCACCAACACTGAAGCTTTCTTT.

J is TRBJ1-4 and V is TRBV27; tentative D call: TRBD1 (5 bases). From germline, CDR1 is MNHEY and CDR2 SMNVEV (reference sequence). CDR3 length: 15 amino acids. V was shortened by 3 bases and J by 0 bases, with 8 bases between the two germline ends. The CDR3 region has the DNA TGTGCCAGCAGTTTCATGACAGCAACTAATGAAAAACTGTTTTTT. Translation: CASSFMTATNEKLFF.

The chain combines TRBV13 with TRBJ1-2; 11 bases map to TRBD1. V lost 5 bases, J lost 7 bases, and 6 bases stayed unmatched. The CDR3 is 14 residues long. Germline values: CDR1 PRHDT, CDR2 FYEKMQ (reference sequence). CDR3 DNA: TGTGCCAGCAGCGACCGGGACAGGGGGGGTGGCTACACCTTC. This gives the protein CASSDRDRGGGYTF.

Of note for this clone: The same CDR3 arises from other DNA sequences in this sample as well. The chain uses TRBV19 and TRBJ1-1; D not certain. CDR3 size: 13 residues. The V end lost 5 bases, the J end lost 0 bases, and 7 bases lay between the germline ends. In germline, CDR1 is LNHDA, CDR2 SQIVND (reference sequence). This CDR3 reads CASSLTVNTEAFF. In nucleotides, the CDR3 is TGTGCCAGTAGTCTTACAGTGAACACTGAAGCTTTCTTT.

The chain uses TRBV12-3 or TRBV12-4 and TRBJ1-2; no reliable D call. V was shortened by 3 bases and J by 4 bases, with 6 bases between the two germline ends. The CDR3 length is 12 residues. CDR3 bases: TGTGCCAGCAGTTTCACAGTCTATGGCTACACCTTC. This encodes CASSFTVYGYTF.

The chain is built from TRBV6-2 or TRBV6-3 and TRBJ2-7; tentative D call: TRBD1 (5 bases). The CDR3 runs to 13 residues. The V gene's germline CDR1 is MNHEY and CDR2 SVGEGT. The V end was cut by 2 bases, the J end by 2 bases, with 7 bases between. This chain's CDR3 is CASSYTGPYEQYF. The CDR3 DNA reads as TGTGCCAGCAGTTACACAGGACCCTACGAGCAGTACTTC.

The chain carries TRBV18 and TRBJ1-2; D might be TRBD1 (5 bases). V shed 2 bases and J shed 1 base, with 11 bases lying between them. Germline CDR1 and CDR2: KGHSH and LQKENI. This CDR3 has 15 amino acids. The DNA for the CDR3 is TGTGCCAGCTCACCAGCCAGGGAGGTTAACTATGGCTACACCTTC. Translating it yields CASSPAREVNYGYTF.

This clone was recorded once. The CDR3 loop is CASSPPSEKLFF. The CDR3 DNA follows: TGTGCCAGCAGCCCTCCGAGTGAAAAACTGTTTTTT. The chain joins TRBV7-9 to TRBJ1-4; unclear D gene. V dropped 5 bases and J dropped 7 bases, with 8 bases sitting between them. The CDR3 covers 12 residues. Germline CDR1 SEHNR, CDR2 FQNEAQ (reference sequence).

The chain employs TRBV5-4 and TRBJ1-2, with D maybe TRBD1 (6 bases). Trimming pared 4 bases from V and 0 bases from J, leaving 13 bases between. The CDR3 sequence is 15 residues long. The germline CDR1 and CDR2 sequences are SGHNT and YYREEE (reference sequence). CDR3 region: CASSPRGTPNYGYTF. CDR3 DNA: TGTGCCAGCAGCCCGAGGGGGACACCTAACTATGGCTACACCTTC.

The genes are TRBV3-1 (or the pseudogene TRBV3-2) and TRBJ2-3, with TRBD2 matching 7 bases. CDR1 is LGHDT and CDR2 is YNNKEL in the germline V gene (reference sequence). The CDR3 length is 14 residues. Trimming removed 4 bases from V and 4 bases from J; junction bases left unmatched: 5. CDR3 residues: CASSPTSVADTQYF. CDR3 nucleotides: TGTGCCAGCAGCCCCACTAGCGTGGCAGATACGCAGTATTTT.

The V call is TRBV10-1, the J call TRBJ1-1; tentatively, D is TRBD1 (5 bases). Germline assignment: CDR1 WNHNN and CDR2 SYGVQD (reference sequence). This CDR3 has 13 amino acids. V lost 0 bases and J 10 bases, leaving 12 bases between the germline ends. The CDR3 here is CASSESGGGRAFF. In nucleotides, the CDR3 is TGCGCCAGCAGTGAGTCGGGGGGGGGACGAGCTTTCTTT.

As DNA, the CDR3 is TGTGCCAGCAGCCCCGGGACAGGGACTTTAGGCTACACCTTC. Amino acids: CASSPGTGTLGYTF. The chain combines TRBV3-1 (or the pseudogene TRBV3-2) with TRBJ1-2; 9 positions match TRBD1. The CDR3 runs 14 residues. The junction had 8 bases not matched to a gene; V was cut back by 4 bases and J by 8 bases. Germline V gene sequence: CDR1 LGHDT, CDR2 YNNKEL (reference sequence).

The count of this clone is one. The chain is built from TRBV5-5 and TRBJ1-3; D uncertain. The CDR3 has 14 residues. Trimming pared 0 bases from V and 3 bases from J, leaving 7 bases between. Per germline, CDR1 SGHKS and CDR2 YYEKEE (reference sequence). CDR3 in amino acids: CASSLEPYGNTIYF. The CDR3 nucleotides are TGTGCCAGCAGCTTGGAGCCATATGGAAACACCATATATTTT.

The CDR3 DNA reads TGTGCCAGCAGTTTTACAGAGAACACTGAAGCTTTCTTT. Translation: CASSFTENTEAFF. The chain recombines TRBV7-2 with TRBJ1-1, with D uncertain. The CDR3 is made up of 13 amino acids. In germline, CDR1 is SGHTA, CDR2 FQGNSA. V was trimmed by 6 bases and J by 1 base, leaving 9 bases between them.

The chain is built from TRBV19 and TRBJ1-1; D not certain. Germline assignment: CDR1 LNHDA and CDR2 SQIVND (reference sequence). The V and J ends lost 0 bases and 0 bases respectively, with 8 bases between them. The CDR3 covers 15 residues. DNA for the CDR3: TGTGCCAGTAGTATAGAAGGCGGCGTGAACACTGAAGCTTTCTTT. It codes for CASSIEGGVNTEAFF.

Only one count was recorded for this clone. The rearrangement uses TRBV19 and TRBJ2-2; TRBD2 matches at 11 bases. With 10 bases clipped from V and 0 bases from J, the junction kept 13 bases outside the gene matches. The CDR3 covers 18 residues. CDR1 is LNHDA, CDR2 SQIVND, per germline (reference sequence). CDR3: CAIPSDTSGGPNTGELFF. For the CDR3, the DNA is TGTGCCATACCTTCAGACACTAGCGGGGGCCCGAACACCGGGGAGCTGTTTTTT.

This clone was picked up a small number of times. The chain recombines TRBV10-1 with TRBJ2-2; D uncertain. V lost 2 bases and J 6 bases, leaving 13 bases between the germline ends. The CDR3 is 15 residues long. The germline V gene encodes CDR1 WNHNN and CDR2 SYGVQD (reference sequence). The CDR3 here is CASSEAGSDAGELFF. CDR3 bases: TGCGCCAGCAGTGAGGCAGGCAGTGACGCCGGGGAGCTGTTTTTT.

This clone was recorded a few times. This rearrangement joins TRBV10-3 to TRBJ1-2; TRBD1 matches at 8 bases. Germline CDR1 and CDR2: ENHRY and SYGVKD. This CDR3 is 14 amino acids long. Trimming at V came to 5 bases and at J to 3 bases, leaving 5 bases not matched to a gene. CDR3 in DNA: TGTGCCATCAGTTACGGACAGGGAGACTATGGCTACACCTTC. This translates into CAISYGQGDYGYTF.

This chain links TRBV5-1 with TRBJ2-3, with TRBD1 as a possible D gene (5 bases). There are 15 residues in the CDR3. The V gene's germline CDR1 is SGHRS and CDR2 YFSETQ. Trimming stripped 1 base from V and 4 bases from J, with 13 bases between. In nucleotides, the CDR3 is TGCGCCAGCAGCTTGATTCAAACAGGAGCAGATACGCAGTATTTT. Its translation: CASSLIQTGADTQYF.

As DNA, the CDR3 is TGTGCCAGCAGCTCGCGAGGGTGGAACACCGGGGAGCTGTTTTTT. Protein: CASSSRGWNTGELFF. The chain joins TRBV7-8 to TRBJ2-2; tentatively, D is TRBD2 (5 bases). CDR1 is SGHVS and CDR2 is FQNEAQ in the germline V gene. The CDR3 is 15 amino acids. Trimming removed 4 bases from V and 1 base from J, with 10 bases in between.

The genes are TRBV5-1 and TRBJ2-3; TRBD2 aligns across 8 bases. The germline V gene encodes CDR1 SGHRS and CDR2 YFSETQ. The ends lost 4 bases at V and 0 bases at J; junction bases unmatched: 4. This CDR3 region has 15 residues. DNA of the CDR3: TGCGCCAGCAGCCGGGCGGGGGGCAGCACAGATACGCAGTATTTT. This sequence encodes CASSRAGGSTDTQYF.

This clone was found a few times. This sequence joins TRBV27 and TRBJ1-6; perhaps TRBD1 as D (6 bases). This CDR3 contains 14 residues. Per germline, CDR1 MNHEY and CDR2 SMNVEV (reference sequence). V dropped 3 bases and J dropped 10 bases, with 13 bases sitting between them. The CDR3: CASSFGGLRSPLHF. The CDR3 DNA reads as TGTGCCAGCAGTTTTGGGGGCCTAAGGTCACCCCTCCACTTT.

The V and J genes are TRBV3-1 (or the pseudogene TRBV3-2) and TRBJ1-6; 8 bases are a match to TRBD1. J gave up 8 bases and V 4 bases, and 4 bases lay outside the gene matches. Germline assignment: CDR1 LGHDT and CDR2 YNNKEL (reference sequence). This CDR3 contains 14 residues. The CDR3 DNA sequence: TGTGCCAGCAGCCTGGCAGGGGGCGATTCACCCCTCCACTTT. This sequence encodes CASSLAGGDSPLHF.